One and the same sample provided the 28 T cell receptor beta chains below, sequenced in a study of beta chain features in type 1 diabetes. Expressed TCRB transcripts were sequenced after all isolated RNA was converted to cDNA. This table comes from immunoSEQ multiplex PCR, and its TCRdb copy is limited to in-frame clones, with some not included. The sample holds some 220,000 clones, about a tenth seen once. Sequencing was done on a sample of central memory CD4+ T cells from blood. These receptors were collected from a man aged 18 to 29 in good health.

This chain uses TRBV13 with TRBJ1-1; the D is unclear. The CDR3 has 14 residues. Between the trimmed V and J ends, which lost 3 bases and 3 bases, there was a span of 11 bases. Germline CDR1 and CDR2: PRHDT and FYEKMQ (reference sequence). DNA for the CDR3: TGTGCCAGCAGCTTGGGTCGTGCGTACACTGAAGCTTTCTTT. It specifies CASSLGRAYTEAFF. The whole variable domain, filled in from reference TRBV13 and TRBJ1-1, reads AAGVIQSPRHLIKEKRETATLKCYPIPRHDTVYWYQQGPGQDPQFLISFYEKMQSDKGSIPDRFSAQQFSDYHSELNMSSLELGDSALYFCASSLGRAYTEAFFGQGTRLTVV.

This clone was observed a handful of times. The chain's CDR3 is CASSYLAGGHEQFF. In DNA, the CDR3 is TGTGCCAGCAGTTACCTAGCGGGAGGTCATGAGCAGTTCTTC. The chain employs TRBV6-5 and TRBJ2-1, with TRBD2 matching over 11 bases. Trimming cost V 2 bases and J 8 bases; bases outside gene matches: 2. The CDR3 sequence is 14 residues long. Per the germline V gene, CDR1 is MNHEY and CDR2 is SVGAGI.

The chain links TRBV5-4 to TRBJ1-1; D gene uncertain. V lost 4 bases and J lost 1, with 14 bases in between. The CDR3 length is 15 residues. Germline CDR1 reads SGHNT; CDR2 reads YYREEE (reference sequence). The CDR3 loop is CASSPALGKNTEAFF. The CDR3 DNA reads as TGTGCCAGCAGCCCGGCCCTTGGAAAGAACACTGAAGCTTTCTTT.

This clone was recorded a few times. The chain links TRBV21-1 to TRBJ2-7; TRBD1, the D gene given by the table, was not confirmed from the DNA. TRBV21-1 has pseudogene status. CDR3 size: 13 residues. CDR3: CASSSLGPYEQYF. DNA for the CDR3: TGTGCCAGCAGCTCCTTGGGGCCCTACGAGCAGTACTTC.

This CDR3 is CSAHAPDTQYF. CDR3 nucleotide sequence: TGCAGTGCCCACGCCCCAGATACGCAGTATTTT. The chain combines TRBV20-1 with TRBJ2-3; D is uncertain. Trimming left V 6 bases short and J 4 bases short, with 8 bases between. CDR1 DFQATT and CDR2 SNEGSKA come from the germline V gene (reference sequence). This CDR3 has 11 residues.

This clone came up a few times. A far larger clone differs by one base, so this is likely a read error. CDR3 in amino acids: CASSARDRGLSGANVLTF. CDR3 sequence (DNA): TGTGCCAGCAGCGCTCGGGACAGGGGGCTGTCTGGGGCCAACGTCCTGACTTTC. The chain is built from TRBV7-8 and TRBJ2-6; 12 bases are shared with TRBD1. There are 18 residues in the CDR3. Germline CDR1 reads SGHVS; CDR2 reads FQNEAQ. Trimming cost V 5 bases and J 1 base; bases outside gene matches: 6.

The chain recombines TRBV11-1 with TRBJ2-3; 9 positions agree with TRBD2. The CDR3 has 17 amino acids. The V gene end was trimmed by 6 bases and the J gene end by 5 bases; junction bases not matched to a gene: 15. Germline CDR1 is SGHAT and CDR2 is FQDESV (reference sequence). The CDR3 sequence: CASRAPLGGRAEDTQYF. CDR3 bases: TGTGCCAGCAGGGCCCCGCTTGGCGGGAGGGCCGAAGATACGCAGTATTTT.

The chain links TRBV30 to TRBJ1-2; D is unresolved. V was trimmed by 3 bases and J by 7 bases, leaving 12 bases between them. Per germline, CDR1 GTSNPN and CDR2 SVGIG (reference sequence). This CDR3 is built from 12 residues. CDR3 nucleotide sequence: TGTGCCTGGAGGGAGACGGTGGGTGGCTACACCTTC. Amino acids: CAWRETVGGYTF. Combining the CDR3 with reference TRBV30 and TRBJ1-2 gives the whole variable domain SQTIHQWPATLVQPVGSPLSLECTVEGTSNPNLYWYRQAAGRGLQLLFYSVGIGQISSEVPQNLSASRPQDRQFILSSKKLLLSDSGFYLCAWRETVGGYTFGSGTRLTVV.

V gene TRBV19 combines with J gene TRBJ2-7; tentatively, D is TRBD1 (6 bases). Trimming removed 5 bases at V and 0 bases at J, with 11 bases between. There are 14 residues in the CDR3. Per the germline V gene, CDR1 is LNHDA and CDR2 is SQIVND (reference sequence). The CDR3: CASSRDRSSYEQYF. CDR3 DNA sequence: TGTGCCAGTAGTCGAGACAGGAGCTCCTACGAGCAGTACTTC.

There are a few counts of this clone. V and J are TRBV7-2 and TRBJ1-1; TRBD1 aligns across 7 bases. CDR1 is SGHTA and CDR2 is FQGNSA in the germline V gene. The CDR3 loop spans 15 amino acids. J lost 1 base, V lost 4 bases, and 6 bases had no gene match. CDR3 DNA sequence: TGTGCCAGCAGCTCACCCCGACAGGGGAACACTGAAGCTTTCTTT. This gives the protein CASSSPRQGNTEAFF. The full variable domain, its missing parts supplied by reference TRBV7-2 and TRBJ1-1, is GAGVSQSPSNKVTEKGKDVELRCDPISGHTALYWYRQSLGQGLEFLIYFQGNSAPDKSGLPSDRFSAERTGGSVSTLTIQRTQQEDSAVYLCASSSPRQGNTEAFFGQGTRLTVV.

This chain connects TRBV14 to TRBJ1-2, with 7 bases identical to TRBD1. V was pared by 3 bases and J by 8 bases, with 9 bases of the junction left unmatched. The CDR3 sequence is 14 residues long. Germline V gives CDR1 SGHDN, CDR2 FVKESK. CDR3 nucleotides: TGTGCCAGCAGCCACCGACAGGGCCTCGAAGGCTACACCTTC. Protein sequence: CASSHRQGLEGYTF.

V and J are TRBV5-4 and TRBJ1-1, with 7 bases aligning to TRBD1. The germline V gene encodes CDR1 SGHNT and CDR2 YYREEE (reference sequence). CDR3 length: 12 residues. Losses at the gene ends were 0 bases for V and 8 bases for J; bases not matched to a gene: 1. CDR3 sequence reads: CASSLVQGEAFF. The CDR3, as DNA: TGTGCCAGCAGCTTGGTACAGGGGGAAGCTTTCTTT.

This clone was found a few times. The genes are TRBV30 and TRBJ1-2; the D is unclear. Germline CDR1 is GTSNPN and CDR2 is SVGIG (reference sequence). The V gene lost 0 bases and the J gene lost 8 bases, with 7 bases spanning the gap. This CDR3 region has 11 residues. CDR3 in amino acids: CAWSVLGGYTF. CDR3 coding DNA: TGTGCCTGGAGTGTTCTAGGGGGCTACACCTTC.

The V and J genes are TRBV29-1 and TRBJ2-1; 7 positions agree with TRBD1. The CDR3 is made up of 17 amino acids. J gave up 7 bases and V 1 base, and 16 bases lay outside the gene matches. CDR1 is SQVTM, CDR2 ANQGSEA, per germline. Here the CDR3 reads CSVEGNIGGAFMNEQFF. The CDR3 bases are TGCAGCGTTGAAGGCAATATAGGGGGCGCGTTTATGAATGAGCAGTTCTTC.

This clone was counted at least ten times. The V and J genes are TRBV6-7 and TRBJ2-3; D ambiguous. TRBV6-7 is known as an ORF, though its function is uncertain. CDR3 length: 11 amino acids. The ends were cut back, 2 bases at V and 5 bases at J, with 2 bases in the middle. CDR3 region: CASSYLDTQYF. CDR3 DNA sequence: TGTGCCAGCAGTTACCTAGATACGCAGTATTTT.

This clone was detected only a few times. This rearrangement joins TRBV30 to TRBJ1-1, with a weak D call TRBD1 (5 bases). Between the trimmed V and J ends, which lost 4 bases and 1 base, there was a span of 13 bases. The germline V gene encodes CDR1 GTSNPN and CDR2 SVGIG (reference sequence). The CDR3 covers 14 residues. Here the CDR3 reads CAWNMGRRNTEAFF. CDR3 in DNA: TGTGCCTGGAATATGGGACGTCGGAACACTGAAGCTTTCTTT.

Here the CDR3 reads CASSHPDTDTQYF. CDR3 DNA: TGTGCCAGCAGCCACCCCGACACAGATACGCAGTATTTT. The chain is built from TRBV28 and TRBJ2-3, with D hard to call. Germline CDR1 is MDHEN and CDR2 is SYDVKM. The CDR3 is 13 amino acids. V shed 6 bases and J shed 2 bases, with 9 bases lying between them.

About this clone: Compared with germline, one end of the junction differs, possibly owing to a read error. The rearrangement links TRBV7-9 to TRBJ2-1; TRBD2 matches 9 bases. Germline values: CDR1 SEHNR, CDR2 FQNEAQ (reference sequence). This CDR3 contains 17 residues. The CDR3 is CASSRRLAASSYNEQFF. The CDR3 bases are TGCGCCAGCAGCCGCCGACTAGCGGCTTCCTCCTACAATGAGCAGTTCTTC. Drawing the rest from reference TRBV7-9 and TRBJ2-1, the complete variable domain is DTGVSQNPRHKITKRGQNVTFRCDPISEHNRLYWYRQTLGQGPEFLTYFQNEAQLEKSRLLSDRFSAERPKGSFSTLEIQRTEQGDSAMYLCASSRRLAASSYNEQFFGPGTRLTVL.

The chain recombines TRBV5-1 with TRBJ1-2, with 8 bases lining up with TRBD1. V dropped 4 bases and J dropped 8; count of bases not matched to a gene: 16. Germline V CDR1 and CDR2: SGHRS, YFSETQ. This CDR3 contains 16 residues. The CDR3 loop is CASSPVMEQGAAGYTF. CDR3 DNA sequence: TGCGCCAGCAGCCCGGTTATGGAGCAGGGGGCGGCGGGCTACACCTTC. The whole variable domain, remainder taken from reference TRBV5-1 and TRBJ1-2, is KAGVTQTPRYLIKTRGQQVTLSCSPISGHRSVSWYQQTPGQGLQFLFEYFSETQRNKGNFPGRFSGRQFSNSRSEMNVSTLELGDSALYLCASSPVMEQGAAGYTFGSGTRLTVV.

As regards this clone: It may be a read error: a sequence one base away is much more abundant. The chain joins TRBV6-1 to TRBJ2-7; no clear D gene. CDR1 and CDR2 from the germline V gene are MNHNS and SASEGT. V was shortened by 4 bases and J by 5 bases, with 15 bases between the two germline ends. The CDR3 is made up of 14 amino acids. The CDR3 DNA reads TGTGCCAGCAGTGGGGCGTGGTGGACGGACGAGCAGTACTTC. Translation gives CASSGAWWTDEQYF.

This clone was found a few times. The rearrangement uses TRBV6-4 and TRBJ2-7, with D possibly TRBD1 on 5 matching bases. CDR3 length: 13 residues. Germline assignment: CDR1 MRHNA and CDR2 SNTAGT. V was cut by 6 bases and J by 6 bases, with 15 bases left in between. The CDR3, as DNA: TGTGCCAGCAGCCAAGGCAGGGAAGGCGAGCAGTACTTC. Its translation is CASSQGREGEQYF.

The chain links TRBV30 to TRBJ1-2; D perhaps matches TRBD1 (5 bases). Germline CDR1 reads GTSNPN; CDR2 reads SVGIG (reference sequence). This CDR3 contains 14 residues. The V end was cut by 4 bases, the J end by 5 bases, with 17 bases between. The DNA of the CDR3 is TGTGCCTGGACCGGTTACGGGTGGACATATGGCTACACCTTC. Translation: CAWTGYGWTYGYTF. Looking up the rest from reference TRBV30 and TRBJ1-2 gives the full variable domain: SQTIHQWPATLVQPVGSPLSLECTVEGTSNPNLYWYRQAAGRGLQLLFYSVGIGQISSEVPQNLSASRPQDRQFILSSKKLLLSDSGFYLCAWTGYGWTYGYTFGSGTRLTVV.

This clone was seen more than once but under ten times. The chain has TRBV29-1 and TRBJ1-4; D perhaps matches TRBD1 (5 bases). Germline V gene sequence: CDR1 SQVTM, CDR2 ANQGSEA. The CDR3 contains 12 residues. Trimming took 6 bases from V and 8 from J, leaving 13 bases between them. The CDR3 bases are TGCAGCGTCGGGACGGCCCTCGAAAAACTGTTTTTT. Its protein is CSVGTALEKLFF.

About this clone: This may be a read error, as it is one base from a much larger clone. The chain joins TRBV29-1 to TRBJ2-1; the match to TRBD1 covers 8 bases. This CDR3 has 12 amino acids. V shed 7 bases, J shed 12 bases, and the junction held 11 bases outside the gene matches. The germline V gene encodes CDR1 SQVTM and CDR2 ANQGSEA. The CDR3 protein is CSGGTGGDRQFF. The CDR3 region has the DNA TGCAGCGGGGGGACAGGCGGGGATCGGCAGTTCTTC.

The chain couples TRBV5-4 to TRBJ2-1, with 11 bases matching TRBD2. This CDR3 comprises 16 residues. CDR1 and CDR2 from the germline V gene are SGHNT and YYREEE (reference sequence). Unmatched junction bases numbered 10, after V lost 4 bases and J lost 7 bases. The CDR3, as DNA: TGTGCCAGCAGCCGAGGTGGGACTAGCGGCCGTAATGAGCAGTTCTTC. Translated, it gives CASSRGGTSGRNEQFF. Drawing the rest from reference TRBV5-4 and TRBJ2-1, the complete variable domain is ETGVTQSPTHLIKTRGQQVTLRCSSQSGHNTVSWYQQALGQGPQFIFQYYREEENGRGNFPPRFSGLQFPNYSSELNVNALELDDSALYLCASSRGGTSGRNEQFFGPGTRLTVL.

This clone has only a few counts. The chain combines TRBV15 with TRBJ1-6, with D unclear. The V end lost 1 base, the J end lost 9 bases, and 1 base lay between the germline ends. In germline, CDR1 is LNHNV, CDR2 YYDKDF (reference sequence). The CDR3 is 11 amino acids. CDR3 sequence (DNA): TGTGCCACCAGCAGAGTTTCACCCCTCCACTTT. Encoded protein: CATSRVSPLHF.

The sample holds a few counts of this clone. The chain recombines TRBV15 with TRBJ2-3; 8 nucleotides match TRBD1. Per germline, CDR1 LNHNV and CDR2 YYDKDF (reference sequence). V gave up 5 bases and J gave up 4 bases; unmatched junction bases: 5. The CDR3 sequence is 14 residues long. The CDR3 loop reads CATSEWTGPDTQYF. DNA for the CDR3: TGTGCCACCAGCGAGTGGACAGGGCCAGATACGCAGTATTTT.

The genes are TRBV15 and TRBJ2-3; D is unresolved. In germline, CDR1 is LNHNV, CDR2 YYDKDF (reference sequence). Trimming cost V 5 bases and J 1 base, with 10 bases left between them. CDR3 length: 14 amino acids. CDR3 region: CATSGEPGTDTQYF. CDR3 DNA: TGTGCCACCAGCGGCGAGCCGGGCACAGATACGCAGTATTTT.